Sequencing of this T cell receptor (beta chain) was carried out in a study of monozygotic twins with inflammatory bowel disease. Researchers used 3500 ng of total RNA for each TCR library. TCRdb reanalyzed the 5' RACE reads, giving one entry per CDR3 protein sequence and no DNA. Seen in this sample are about 450,000 distinct CDR3 sequences; the ten most common clones hold about 2.2%. The study, taken as a whole, reports: IBD patients carried less diverse TCRbeta repertoires (inverse Simpson) than healthy co-twins. Fewer shared clonotypes with others were found in IBD patients than in healthy twins, especially with disease activity. Discrimination among different T cell subtypes was not achievable.

With regard to this clonotype: Its matching antigen is unknown.

Sequenced: blood. The receptor was derived from a human donor with ulcerative colitis or Crohn's disease, or a healthy co-twin of an affected twin (not recorded which).

CDR3 protein: CASSLDRDTQYF. The rearrangement joins TRBV11-3 to TRBJ2-3. This CDR3 comprises 12 residues. Germline V gene sequence: CDR1 SGHNT, CDR2 YENEEA.